The rows below give T cell receptor beta chains drawn from one sample of a study of neurological immune-mediated disorders. TCRdb independently ran MiXCR on the 5' RACE reads; one entry per CDR3 protein. This table has 20,000 to 30,000 distinct CDR3 sequences, 6.5% to 8% appearing once. The sample taken for sequencing was PBMCs. The receptors stem from a woman in her forties in good health. Each CDR3 is given with its conserved first and last residue. D genes are given only for firm matches. Some rows have no size entry. The others give once, few or many, or a class for an expanded clone.

J gene,V gene,CDR3 length,clone size,D gene,CDR3 protein,CDR3 DNA
TRBJ2-7,TRBV6-6,14,many,NA,CASWGRESSYEQYF,TGTGCCAGCTGGGGGCGGGAGAGCTCCTACGAGCAGTACTTC
TRBJ2-7,TRBV5-1,12,many,NA,CASSFGDYEQYF,TGCGCCAGCAGCTTTGGGGATTACGAGCAGTACTTC
TRBJ2-7,TRBV20-1,14,NA,TRBD2,CSARGLAVPYEQYF,TGCAGTGCGCGGGGACTAGCGGTTCCCTACGAGCAGTACTTC
TRBJ2-2,TRBV4-3,16,many,NA,CASSPETGRVGGELFF,TGCGCCAGCAGCCCAGAAACTGGCAGGGTTGGCGGGGAGCTGTTTTTT
TRBJ1-3,TRBV28,15,many,TRBD1,CASSPTGTERNTIYF,TGTGCCAGCAGTCCCACCGGGACAGAAAGAAACACCATATATTTT
TRBJ2-2,TRBV5-1,15,many,TRBD2,CASSAKTSGTGELFF,TGCGCCAGCAGCGCAAAGACTAGCGGCACCGGGGAGCTGTTTTTT
TRBJ1-6,TRBV7-2,16,many,NA,CASSLGAGGPNSPLHF,TGTGCCAGCAGCTTAGGAGCAGGAGGTCCTAATTCACCCCTCCACTTT
TRBJ2-7,TRBV29-1,12,many,NA,CSVSDGSYEQYF,TGCAGCGTTTCAGACGGTTCCTACGAGCAGTACTTC
TRBJ2-1,TRBV20-1,16,many,TRBD2,CSARVRIAGGDNEQFF,TGCAGTGCTAGAGTCAGAATAGCGGGAGGAGACAATGAGCAGTTCTTC
TRBJ2-1,TRBV10-3,13,NA,NA,CATWKDRTNEQFF,TGTGCCACCTGGAAGGACAGAACCAATGAGCAGTTCTTC
TRBJ2-7,TRBV5-1,15,many,TRBD1,CASSLGSGGSYEQYF,TGCGCCAGCAGCTTGGGTTCAGGGGGATCCTACGAGCAGTACTTC
TRBJ2-7,TRBV29-1,13,many,TRBD1,CSVDGQGVYEQYF,TGCAGCGTTGACGGACAGGGGGTCTACGAGCAGTACTTC
TRBJ2-5,TRBV24-1,14,many,NA,CATSDLGGQETQYF,TGTGCCACCAGTGATTTGGGCGGACAAGAGACCCAGTACTTC
TRBJ2-1,TRBV19,15,many,NA,CASSQSSFTHNEQFF,TGTGCCAGTAGTCAGTCTAGCTTCACACACAATGAGCAGTTCTTC
TRBJ2-1,TRBV11-3,17,NA,TRBD2,CASSLGSSSGGINEQFF,TGTGCCAGCAGCTTAGGATCCTCTAGCGGGGGGATCAATGAGCAGTTCTTC
TRBJ2-3,TRBV7-2,14,many,TRBD2,CASRLAGGPDTQYF,TGTGCCAGCAGATTAGCGGGGGGCCCAGATACGCAGTATTTT
TRBJ1-2,TRBV5-6,14,many,NA,CASGVGGQDYGYTF,TGTGCCAGCGGGGTCGGGGGGCAGGACTATGGCTACACCTTC
TRBJ2-7,TRBV6-2/TRBV6-3,14,many,NA,CASGPVAGTYEQYF,TGTGCCAGCGGGCCGGTGGCAGGTACCTACGAGCAGTACTTC
TRBJ1-6,TRBV5-1,14,many,NA,CASSLMVGGSPLHF,TGCGCCAGCAGCTTGATGGTTGGAGGTTCACCCCTCCACTTT
TRBJ2-2,TRBV5-1,14,many,NA,CASGGLAATGELFF,TGCGCCAGCGGGGGGCTAGCGGCCACCGGGGAGCTGTTTTTT
TRBJ1-2,TRBV12-3/TRBV12-4,13,many,NA,CASSLGQTYGYTF,TGTGCCAGCAGTTTAGGGCAGACCTATGGCTACACCTTC
TRBJ2-2,TRBV6-6,16,few,TRBD1,CASRSRDRGYAGELFF,TGTGCCAGCAGGAGCCGGGACAGGGGGTATGCCGGGGAGCTGTTTTTT
TRBJ1-1,TRBV7-3,14,many,NA,CASSLYGAGTEAFF,TGTGCCAGCAGCTTATACGGGGCCGGGACTGAAGCTTTCTTT